This is a list of T cell receptor beta chains from one sample in a study of T cell changes during pregnancy in multiple sclerosis. Here immunoSEQ multiplex PCR was the method, and the copy in TCRdb shows in-frame clones only, minus some. This sample yields over 60,000 clones, of which roughly 91% are seen a single time; about 0.27% belongs to the top ten. The sample consisted of CD4+ T cells from peripheral blood mononuclear cells, taken in the third trimester of pregnancy. The source of these receptors is a female donor in good health, enrolled as a control in a pregnancy study. Each CDR3 is given with its conserved first and last residue. D genes are given only for firm matches. The listing skips clone size in some rows; elsewhere it reads once, few, many or a size class.

D: TRBD1
size: -
J: TRBJ1-2
V: TRBV2
DNA: TGTGCCAGCAGAACGCCGGACAGGGGAGATTACGGCTACACCTTC
CDR3: CASRTPDRGDYGYTF

D: -
size: -
J: TRBJ1-2
V: TRBV30
DNA: TGTGCCTGGAATCCAGGGGTAATAAATAACTATGGCTACACCTTC
CDR3: CAWNPGVINNYGYTF

D: -
size: -
J: TRBJ2-3
V: TRBV9
DNA: TGTGCCAGCAGCGTCGGGGATCGTGATACGCAGTATTTT
CDR3: CASSVGDRDTQYF

D: -
size: -
J: TRBJ1-6
V: TRBV7-8
DNA: TGTGCCAGCAGCCCAAGCAGATGGACAGCTATATCCTACTCCTATAATTCACCCCTCCACTTT
CDR3: CASSPSRWTAISYSYNSPLHF

D: TRBD1
size: -
J: TRBJ1-3
V: TRBV7-2
DNA: TGTGCCAGCAGCCCCAGAGTTGACAGGGCCGGAAACACCATATATTTT
CDR3: CASSPRVDRAGNTIYF

D: TRBD1
size: -
J: TRBJ1-4
V: TRBV7-9
DNA: TGTGCCAGCAGCTTAGGACAGGGAAGCGAAAAACTGTTTTTT
CDR3: CASSLGQGSEKLFF

D: -
size: -
J: TRBJ2-1
V: TRBV6-1
DNA: TGTGCCAGCAGCTTACAGGGTATCTACAATGAGCAGTTCTTC
CDR3: CASSLQGIYNEQFF

D: -
size: -
J: TRBJ1-2
V: TRBV18
DNA: TGTGCCAGCTCACCCGACAGGAGCTATGGCTACACCTTC
CDR3: CASSPDRSYGYTF

D: TRBD1
size: -
J: TRBJ1-1
V: TRBV5-4
DNA: TGTGCCAGCAGCTTGGTGTCAGGGGGCTTCATGAACACTGAAGCTTTCTTT
CDR3: CASSLVSGGFMNTEAFF

D: TRBD2
size: -
J: TRBJ2-7
V: TRBV5-6
DNA: TGTGCCAGCAGCTTGGGGGGACTAGTCTACGGGATGATGTCCTACGAGCAGTACTTC
CDR3: CASSLGGLVYGMMSYEQYF

D: TRBD1
size: -
J: TRBJ2-3
V: TRBV6-1
DNA: TGTGCCAGCGGGCCGGACAGGGGCCGTGTAGATACGCAGTATTTT
CDR3: CASGPDRGRVDTQYF

D: TRBD2
size: -
J: TRBJ2-3
V: TRBV7-8
DNA: TGTGCCAGCAGCTTAGATAGCGGCGGGGGGGCAGATACGCAGTATTTT
CDR3: CASSLDSGGGADTQYF

D: -
size: -
J: TRBJ1-1
V: TRBV5-8
DNA: TGTGCCAGCAGCTACTCCGGTGAAGCTTTCTTT
CDR3: CASSYSGEAFF

D: TRBD2
size: -
J: TRBJ2-7
V: TRBV10-3
DNA: TGTGCCACCAGGGCAAGCGGGGGCGTCCCCTACGAGCAGTACTTC
CDR3: CATRASGGVPYEQYF

D: -
size: -
J: TRBJ2-6
V: TRBV4-3
DNA: TGCGCCAGCAGCCAAGGGTCGTCTGGCGGACATCACTGGTCGTCTGGGGCCAACGTCCTGACTTTC
CDR3: CASSQGSSGGHHWSSGANVLTF

D: -
size: -
J: TRBJ1-5
V: TRBV27
DNA: TGTGCCAGCAGGAAGGTACAGGCAGATCAGCCCCAGCATTTT
CDR3: CASRKVQADQPQHF

D: -
size: -
J: TRBJ2-5
V: TRBV6-6
DNA: TGTGCCAGCAGCCGTCGTTACCAAGAGACCCAGTACTTC
CDR3: CASSRRYQETQYF

D: TRBD1
size: -
J: TRBJ1-3
V: TRBV6-5
DNA: TGTGCCAGCAGTTACGCGGGACAGGGGTTAGACACCATATATTTT
CDR3: CASSYAGQGLDTIYF

D: TRBD1
size: -
J: TRBJ2-1
V: TRBV11-2
DNA: TGTGCCAGCAGCTTCGCCGGGACAGGGATCTACAATGAGCAGTTCTTC
CDR3: CASSFAGTGIYNEQFF

D: TRBD1
size: -
J: TRBJ1-2
V: TRBV5-5
DNA: TGTGCCAGCAGCGACGGGACAGGGGGCTCGAACTATGGCTACACCTTC
CDR3: CASSDGTGGSNYGYTF

D: TRBD2
size: -
J: TRBJ2-2
V: TRBV5-4
DNA: TGTGCCAGCAGCCTCCCAGCGGGAGGGGTGATCGACACCGGGGAGCTGTTTTTT
CDR3: CASSLPAGGVIDTGELFF

D: -
size: -
J: TRBJ1-2
V: TRBV6-5
DNA: TGTGCCAGCAGTTACCCTCAGGGACTGGGCTATGGCTACACCTTC
CDR3: CASSYPQGLGYGYTF

D: TRBD1
size: -
J: TRBJ2-1
V: TRBV11-3
DNA: TGTGCCAGCAGCCTGACAGGGGGCCACAATGAGCAGTTCTTC
CDR3: CASSLTGGHNEQFF

D: -
size: -
J: TRBJ1-3
V: TRBV9
DNA: TGTGCCAGCAGCGTAGACGGGTCCTCTGGAAACACCATATATTTT
CDR3: CASSVDGSSGNTIYF

D: -
size: -
J: TRBJ2-2
V: TRBV19
DNA: TGTGCCAGTAGTATGCGGGGGCGAACGAACACCGGGGAGCTGTTTTTT
CDR3: CASSMRGRTNTGELFF

D: -
size: -
J: TRBJ1-5
V: TRBV28
DNA: TGTGCCAGCCAGGGCGGGGGTCCCCATCAGCCCCAGCATTTT
CDR3: CASQGGGPHQPQHF

D: -
size: few
J: TRBJ1-1
V: TRBV6-1
DNA: TGTGCCAGCGCCTCAGGGGTCCCCCAGGACACTGAAGCTTTCTTT
CDR3: CASASGVPQDTEAFF

D: -
size: -
J: TRBJ2-1
V: TRBV4-2
DNA: TGTGCCAGCAGCCTTCGGGAGTACAATGAGCAGTTCTTC
CDR3: CASSLREYNEQFF

D: -
size: -
J: TRBJ1-5
V: TRBV6-5
DNA: TGTGCCAGCAGTTACTCACAGAATCAGCCCCAGCATTTT
CDR3: CASSYSQNQPQHF

D: -
size: -
J: TRBJ2-7
V: TRBV15
DNA: TGTGCCACCAGCAGAGATCCAGGGGCCCGTCATCGCGAGCAGTACTTC
CDR3: CATSRDPGARHREQYF

D: TRBD2
size: -
J: TRBJ2-3
V: TRBV29-1
DNA: TGCAGCACTGACTCTAGCGGGGGGGCAGATACGCAGTATTTT
CDR3: CSTDSSGGADTQYF

D: -
size: -
J: TRBJ2-3
V: TRBV5-5
DNA: TGTGCCAGCAGCTTGAGGCAGACTTCTTACACAGATACGCAGTATTTT
CDR3: CASSLRQTSYTDTQYF

D: -
size: -
J: TRBJ1-1
V: TRBV19
DNA: TGTGCCAGTAGTATAGTCAGGAACACTGAAGCTTTCTTT
CDR3: CASSIVRNTEAFF

D: -
size: once
J: TRBJ2-2
V: TRBV19
DNA: TGTGCCAGTAGTATAGGTCAGGGGTTTTCCGGGGAGCTGTTTTTT
CDR3: CASSIGQGFSGELFF

D: -
size: -
J: TRBJ1-1
V: TRBV5-1
DNA: TGCGCCAGCAGCCCCGACAGTCGGAACACTGAAGCTTTCTTT
CDR3: CASSPDSRNTEAFF

D: TRBD2
size: -
J: TRBJ2-3
V: TRBV7-3
DNA: TGTGCCAGCAGCTTAGGACTAGCGGGGGGGCGAGTAGATACGCAGTATTTT
CDR3: CASSLGLAGGRVDTQYF

D: TRBD1
size: -
J: TRBJ2-4
V: TRBV28
DNA: TGTGCCAGCAGGGTTACAGGGGGCCCAAGGGACATTCAGTACTTC
CDR3: CASRVTGGPRDIQYF

D: TRBD1
size: -
J: TRBJ1-5
V: TRBV6-5
DNA: TGTGCCAGCAGTTCAAGCACAGGGGCGGATCAGCCCCAGCATTTT
CDR3: CASSSSTGADQPQHF

D: TRBD1
size: -
J: TRBJ1-1
V: TRBV5-1
DNA: TGCGCCAGCAGCGACCGACAGGGTGGGAAGACTGAAGCTTTCTTT
CDR3: CASSDRQGGKTEAFF

D: -
size: -
J: TRBJ1-6
V: TRBV5-1
DNA: TGCGCCAGCAGCTTGGCCCCCGGACAGCAAGATAATTCACCCCTCCACTTT
CDR3: CASSLAPGQQDNSPLHF

D: -
size: -
J: TRBJ1-2
V: TRBV19
DNA: TGTGCCAGTAGCGCGCTAATCCTCGGCTACACCTTC
CDR3: CASSALILGYTF

D: TRBD2
size: -
J: TRBJ2-7
V: TRBV4-1
DNA: TGCGCCAGCAGCCAAGATGGGGGGGGCGAGCAGTACTTC
CDR3: CASSQDGGGEQYF

D: TRBD1
size: -
J: TRBJ1-6
V: TRBV7-2
DNA: TGTGCCAGCAGCTTAGCGGGACAGGGGGCCTCAGAGTCACCCCTCCACTTT
CDR3: CASSLAGQGASESPLHF

D: -
size: -
J: TRBJ1-6
V: TRBV4-3
DNA: TGCGCCAGCAGCCAAGGGGCGACAGTGCATTCACCCCTCCACTTT
CDR3: CASSQGATVHSPLHF

D: TRBD1
size: -
J: TRBJ2-7
V: TRBV2
DNA: TGTGCCAGCAGATGGACAGGGGGCTCCTACGAGCAGTACTTC
CDR3: CASRWTGGSYEQYF